The text below deals with one T cell receptor beta chain. Its antigen target is currently unknown. At one end, the junction sequence differs from germline, possibly due to a read error. Per the germline V gene (reference sequence), LGHDT is the CDR1 and YNNKEL is the CDR2. From the cysteine up to the phenylalanine, the CDR3 has a length of 14 residues. Solely the CDR3 DNA is kept, with 42 bases framed from the first base. Library preparation employed RT-PCR. Reads for this sample came from an Illumina HiSeq 2500. TCRdb reworked the public reads: Q25 trimming with fastp, MiXCR clone assembly, productive beta chains retained. Merged by CDR3 protein, the rows form single entries marked with the most common genes and DNA. The sample data list some 550,000 distinct CDR3 sequences, and approximately 22% of these were observed just once. The ten largest account for about 3% of the sample. The record originates from a study of response to subunit inactivated influenza vaccine (dated 2018 in TCRdb). General notes on the study: To follow how T cells responded to a trivalent subunit inactivated influenza vaccine, the researchers relied on deep quantitative profiling of the T cell receptor repertoire. Points the paper makes about the study in general: The authors suggested that each seasonal influenza vaccination may recruit only a limited number of new T cells.

This sample also appeared in a second study, on T cells expressing NK-cell markers. Drawing on the second study: 5'RACE template switching, by which a universal primer site and unique molecular identifiers were added, was used to make TCR beta cDNA libraries. TCR beta-chain repertoires were profiled in sorted CD3+CD56+NKG2C+, CD3+CD56+NKG2C- and CD3+CD56-NKG2C+ T-cell subsets from several donors. Of the eight sequenced donors, seven were found to be HCMV-seropositive and one was found to be HCMV-seronegative. In several experiments an anti-gammadeltaTCR antibody was added to restrict sorting to alphabetaTCR-expressing T cells. In more than five donors, the dominant CD3+CD56+NKG2C+ clonotypes were found to rank among the top 10 CD8+ clonotypes and to make up about 1.0-7.5% of CD8+ T cells. Those dominant clonotypes were again the most abundant among CD3+CD56-NKG2C+ cells in several donors, at about 28.3-60.1%. Whether the expanded NKG2C-expressing T cell clones were specific for HCMV antigens remained unclear. The study sequenced eight donors, all healthy volunteers chosen at random: three men and five women. HCMV-specific IgG was detected in serum with a commercial ELISA kit to determine HCMV serostatus. Peripheral blood mononuclear cells were isolated from blood by Ficoll density gradient centrifugation. CD4+ and CD8+ T cells were isolated from PBMC by magnetic immunoseparation with Miltenyi isolation kits. cDNA synthesis was primed from the TCR beta constant segment, followed by two successive PCR amplification steps. Sequencing of the libraries produced 2 x 150 bp reads on Illumina HiSeq 2000/2500, MiSeq or NextSeq. MIGEC was used to demultiplex reads and group the reads by UMI, and MiTCR was used to assemble and quantify clonotypes. To exclude erroneous sequences, any TCR cDNA sequence not supported by at least two reads was discarded. The tcR package was used for downstream repertoire analysis, with clonotypes matched between fractions based on CDR3 nucleotide sequence plus V segment. VDJmatch was used to annotate antigen specificity against VDJdb, with one amino acid substitution in CDR3 permitted.

This specimen consisted of CD4+ T cells sorted from PBMCs, obtained about 11 days after vaccination. The sequence was collected from a man aged 50 to 59 who received an inactivated influenza vaccine. Donor details come from another sample of the same person, matched by shared clones. Here the chain combines TRBV3-1 and TRBJ2-5; no D segment can be confidently identified. The CDR3 is CAGSQDSFQETQYF. At the DNA level, the sequence is TGTGCCGGCAGCCAAGATTCCTTCCAAGAGACCCAGTACTTC.